These 18 T cell receptor beta chains came from one sample sequenced in a study of cytomegalovirus exposure and HLA in healthy donors. PCR was performed using 60 Vbeta and 13 Jbeta primers. The table came from immunoSEQ multiplex PCR; TCRdb's copy has only in-frame clones and leaves some out. The data show approximately 110,000 clones, roughly 68% seen once. What was sequenced was PBMCs. All receptors come from a woman in her forties or fifties in good health and CMV-seropositive.

The V gene is TRBV18, the J gene TRBJ2-7, with 9 bases identical to TRBD1. Trimming at V came to 3 bases and at J to 5 bases, leaving 11 bases not matched to a gene. From germline, CDR1 is KGHSH and CDR2 LQKENI. CDR3 length: 16 residues. The chain's CDR3 is CASSPAAGQGPDEQYF. Here the CDR3 DNA reads TGTGCCAGCTCACCGGCTGCGGGACAGGGTCCCGACGAGCAGTACTTC.

This chain connects TRBV7-7 to TRBJ2-3, with TRBD2 as a possible D gene (5 bases). The germline V gene has CDR1 SSHAT and CDR2 FNYEAQ (reference sequence). V was clipped by 2 bases and J by 5 bases, with 17 bases between them. This CDR3 comprises 16 residues. This CDR3 reads CASSLSTGRGEDTQYF. The CDR3 bases are TGTGCCAGCAGCTTATCAACCGGTCGGGGTGAAGATACGCAGTATTTT.

The V and J genes are TRBV7-9 and TRBJ2-5, with D perhaps TRBD1 (6 bases). The CDR3 runs to 13 residues. The germline V gene has CDR1 SEHNR and CDR2 FQNEAQ (reference sequence). The CDR3 DNA follows: TGTTCCGTACGAAGACAGGCCCAAGAGACCCAGTACTTC. The encoded protein is CSVRRQAQETQYF.

This clone was counted only a few times. The chain uses TRBV2 and TRBJ2-7; possible D gene TRBD1, 6 bases. The V end was cut by 9 bases, the J end by 5 bases, with 17 bases between. Germline values: CDR1 SNHLY, CDR2 FYNNEI. The CDR3 loop spans 13 amino acids. The DNA of the CDR3 is TGTGCCAGTCACCTATACGCAGGGGACGAGCAGTACTTC. Its protein is CASHLYAGDEQYF.

The chain carries TRBV10-3 and TRBJ2-5; perhaps TRBD1 as D (6 bases). The J call may not be correct, given that the DNA end is closer to TRBJ2-7. Germline values: CDR1 ENHRY, CDR2 SYGVKD. The CDR3 has 14 residues. The CDR3 DNA reads as TGTGCCATCAGTGTTCACAGGGAACTCTACGAGCAGTACTTC. Translated: CAISVHRELYEQYF.

The genes are TRBV19 and TRBJ1-2; TRBD1 matches at 8 bases. Germline V CDR1 and CDR2: LNHDA, SQIVND (reference sequence). Trimming took 6 bases from V and 2 from J; bases not matched to a gene: 8. This CDR3 spans 15 amino acids. The chain's CDR3 is CASRPWDRRNYGYTF. CDR3 bases: TGTGCCAGTAGGCCCTGGGACAGGAGAAACTATGGCTACACCTTC.

This chain connects TRBV5-4 to TRBJ2-1, with TRBD2 matching 12 bases. This CDR3 is built from 15 residues. Germline CDR1 and CDR2: SGHNT and YYREEE (reference sequence). Trimming removed 4 bases from V and 7 bases from J; junction bases left unmatched: 6. The CDR3 spells CASSLAGGPWNEQFF. The CDR3 DNA reads TGTGCCAGCAGCCTAGCGGGGGGGCCATGGAATGAGCAGTTCTTC.

The rearrangement uses TRBV11-3 and TRBJ2-5, with D maybe TRBD1 (6 bases). The length of the CDR3 is 13 residues. CDR1 and CDR2 from the germline V gene are SGHNT and YENEEA. The V and J ends lost 4 bases and 4 bases respectively, with 10 bases between them. The CDR3: CASSSGAGETQYF. The DNA for the CDR3 is TGTGCCAGCAGCTCAGGGGCCGGAGAGACCCAGTACTTC.

The V gene is TRBV6-5, the J gene TRBJ1-5; D unclear. Looked up from germline, CDR1 is MNHEY and CDR2 is SVGAGI. With 7 bases removed from V and 6 bases from J, the gap between germline ends came to 7 bases. The CDR3 runs 11 residues. CDR3 amino acids: CASKRSQPQHF. CDR3 nucleotides: TGTGCCAGCAAGAGAAGTCAGCCCCAGCATTTT.

The chain couples TRBV18 to TRBJ1-1; weak D call: TRBD1 (6 bases). This CDR3 is built from 13 residues. Looked up from germline, CDR1 is KGHSH and CDR2 is LQKENI. V was shortened by 2 bases and J by 5 bases, with 9 bases between the two germline ends. CDR3 sequence reads: CASSPVRGTEAFF. The CDR3 DNA reads as TGTGCCAGCTCACCAGTCAGGGGAACTGAAGCTTTCTTT.

The V gene is TRBV29-1, the J gene TRBJ2-5; maybe TRBD2 (6 bases). Trimming removed 0 bases at V and 0 bases at J, with 17 bases between. Germline V gene data show CDR1 as SQVTM and CDR2 as ANQGSEA. This CDR3 spans 17 amino acids. The CDR3 DNA reads TGCAGCGTTGAAGATAGGGCGGGGCGAGAGTACCAAGAGACCCAGTACTTC. Translation: CSVEDRAGREYQETQYF. The full variable domain, with the rest looked up from reference TRBV29-1 and TRBJ2-5, is SAVISQKPSRDICQRGTSLTIQCQVDSQVTMMFWYRQQPGQSLTLIATANQGSEATYESGFVIDKFPISRPNLTFSTLTVSNMSPEDSSIYLCSVEDRAGREYQETQYFGPGTRLLVL.

This clone has only one observation. This chain links TRBV27 with TRBJ2-1; D remains unclear. Germline V gene data show CDR1 as MNHEY and CDR2 as SMNVEV (reference sequence). The CDR3 is 12 amino acids. The V gene lost 2 bases and the J gene lost 8 bases, with 7 bases spanning the gap. The DNA for the CDR3 is TGTGCCAGCAGTTTAGTTCCTGATGAGCAGTTCTTC. This codes for CASSLVPDEQFF.

This clone is a singleton in its sample. J is TRBJ1-4 and V is TRBV27, with a weak D call TRBD1 (6 bases). The germline V gene encodes CDR1 MNHEY and CDR2 SMNVEV (reference sequence). The germline V and J ends were trimmed by 1 base and 10 bases, with 13 bases remaining between them. This CDR3 is built from 14 residues. This chain's CDR3 is CASSLLDSRRKLFF. In DNA form, the CDR3 reads TGTGCCAGCAGTTTATTGGACAGTAGAAGAAAACTGTTTTTT.

The table lists this clone with a few counts. The chain combines TRBV7-3 with TRBJ1-6; D is perhaps TRBD1 (5 bases). The CDR3 sequence is 20 residues long. Looked up from germline, CDR1 is SGHTA and CDR2 is FQGTGA. Trimming cost V 1 base and J 11 bases, with 30 bases left between them. CDR3 coding DNA: TGTGCCAGCAGCTTAAGGGGGGGGGTGGTGGAGGGACCACAAGGGGCACCCCTCCACTTT. This gives the protein CASSLRGGVVEGPQGAPLHF.

The rearrangement links TRBV5-1 to TRBJ2-3; the D gene is possibly TRBD1 (5 bases). This CDR3 comprises 16 residues. Germline assignment: CDR1 SGHRS and CDR2 YFSETQ. The V gene lost 1 base and the J gene lost 0 bases, with 12 bases spanning the gap. CDR3 sequence (DNA): TGCGCCAGCAGCTTGCTGGGGCTCGCTAGCACAGATACGCAGTATTTT. Protein product: CASSLLGLASTDTQYF.

The rearrangement links TRBV6-5 to TRBJ1-5, with 9 bases aligning to TRBD1. The J segment lost 8 bases and the V segment lost 6 bases, leaving 11 bases of the junction unmatched. Germline values: CDR1 MNHEY, CDR2 SVGAGI. This CDR3 has 15 amino acids. The CDR3 nucleotides are TGTGCCAGCAGACCCGGGACAGGGAAGGATAAGCCCCAGCATTTT. Amino acid sequence: CASRPGTGKDKPQHF.

The rearrangement joins TRBV5-1 to TRBJ2-3; D is possibly TRBD1 (6 bases). The CDR3 has 15 amino acids. Germline CDR1 and CDR2: SGHRS and YFSETQ. The V end lost 2 bases, the J end lost 8 bases, and 18 bases lay between the germline ends. The CDR3 spells CASSFDRPGFVTQYF. The CDR3 coding sequence is TGCGCCAGCAGCTTCGACAGGCCAGGGTTCGTTACGCAGTATTTT.

The gene calls are TRBV9 and TRBJ1-5, with 9 bases matching TRBD1. V was clipped by 4 bases and J by 2 bases; unmatched bases: 1. The CDR3 runs 14 residues. Germline loops: CDR1 SGDLS, CDR2 YYNGEE. CDR3 in amino acids: CASSRTGGNQPQHF. The DNA of the CDR3 is TGTGCCAGCAGCCGGACAGGGGGCAATCAGCCCCAGCATTTT.